This section outlines one T cell receptor (beta chain) sequence together with its context. A J-beta primer mix and a sample-barcoded 5' primer were used in a second PCR of about 7 to 12 cycles. TCRdb redid the calling of the 5' RACE reads with MiXCR, one entry per CDR3 protein. The table has 700,000 or so distinct CDR3 sequences, less than 45% seen once; the top ten hold 25% to 30%. Sample donors were healthy Caucasian individuals that came from Russia, aged roughly 6 to 95. Donors each provided about 9.5 milliliters of peripheral blood. Per-sample PBMC isolation yielded at least 6.5 million cells. Germline CDR1 and CDR2: LGHNA and YSLEER. V was shortened by 0 bases and J by 10 bases, with 12 bases between the two germline ends. The length of the CDR3 is 13 residues. This sample was included in a study of blood T cells in healthy people across ages.

Material for sequencing was blood. The sequence was obtained from an elderly man in good health. The rearrangement joins TRBV4-3 to TRBJ1-2; D not resolved. In DNA, the CDR3 is TGCGCCAGCAGCCAAGATTATGGGTTTTACTACACCTTC. Its protein is CASSQDYGFYYTF.